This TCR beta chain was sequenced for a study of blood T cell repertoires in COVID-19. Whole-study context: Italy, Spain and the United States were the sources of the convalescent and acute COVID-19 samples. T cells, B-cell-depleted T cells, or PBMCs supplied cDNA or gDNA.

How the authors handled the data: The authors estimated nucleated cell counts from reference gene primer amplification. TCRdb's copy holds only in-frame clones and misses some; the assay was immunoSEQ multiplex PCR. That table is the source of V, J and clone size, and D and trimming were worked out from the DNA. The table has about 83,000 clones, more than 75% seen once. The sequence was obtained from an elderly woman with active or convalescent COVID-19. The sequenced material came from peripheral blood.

The CDR3 here is CASSSRGQGHPTGEKLFF. The CDR3 DNA reads TGTGCCAGCAGCTCCCGGGGACAGGGGCACCCCACGGGGGAAAAACTGTTTTTT. The rearrangement uses TRBV7-2 and TRBJ1-4, with 10 nucleotides matching TRBD1. CDR3 length equals 18 residues. V shed 4 bases, J shed 8 bases, and the junction held 16 bases outside the gene matches. Germline V gene lookup returns CDR1 SGHTA and CDR2 FQGNSA.